This T cell receptor (beta chain) originates from a study of lung T cells in sarcoidosis with Löfgren's syndrome. MiXCR, applied by TCRdb to the reads, yields one record per CDR3 protein. Altogether about 9,200 distinct CDR3 sequences are present, 20% being singletons, with the ten largest covering under 7.5%. This clonotype was counted many times. Sequenced sample: CD4+ T cells from bronchoalveolar lavage. This TCR came from a human donor with sarcoidosis (Löfgren's syndrome or another form), or a control subject (not recorded which).

CDR3 region: CASSRFNTEAFF. The DNA for the CDR3 is TGTGCCAGCAGTCGATTTAACACTGAAGCTTTCTTT. This chain links TRBV3-1 with TRBJ1-1; no firm D call. The V and J ends lost 6 bases and 2 bases respectively, with 7 bases between them. Germline V CDR1 and CDR2: LGHDT, YNNKEL (reference sequence). CDR3 length: 12 residues. The whole variable domain, filled in from reference TRBV3-1 and TRBJ1-1, reads DTAVSQTPKYLVTQMGNDKSIKCEQNLGHDTMYWYKQDSKKFLKIMFSYNNKELIINETVPNRFSPKSPDKAHLNLHINSLELGDSAVYFCASSRFNTEAFFGQGTRLTVV.